This T cell receptor beta chain was documented in a study of OX40 agonist ivuxolimab in advanced cancers. Study overall: Partial responses were achieved by three patients, of whom one had hepatocellular carcinoma and two had cutaneous melanoma.

As to this clone: Its matching antigen is unknown.

Sequenced by immunoSEQ multiplex PCR; TCRdb stores in-frame clones only, minus some. The sample holds approximately 24,000 clones, approximately 75% seen once. Overall study results and limits: Antigen targets of the expanded peripheral T cells went undetermined.

People who had autoimmune disease history or systemic immunosuppression were excluded. The specimen comprised CD4+ or CD8+ T cells sorted from blood, sampled in a trial of the OX40 agonist ivuxolimab. The sequence came from an adult with an advanced solid tumor such as melanoma, head and neck, liver or kidney cancer.

CDR3 amino acids: CASSLPGQEYEQYF. The CDR3 region has the DNA TGTGCCAGCAGCCTACCGGGACAGGAGTACGAGCAGTACTTC. The chain recombines TRBV7-9 with TRBJ2-7; 8 bases map to TRBD1. The CDR3 is 14 residues long. Germline-derived CDR1 and CDR2 are SEHNR and FQNEAQ (reference sequence). The junction had 7 bases not matched to a gene; V was cut back by 5 bases and J by 4 bases.